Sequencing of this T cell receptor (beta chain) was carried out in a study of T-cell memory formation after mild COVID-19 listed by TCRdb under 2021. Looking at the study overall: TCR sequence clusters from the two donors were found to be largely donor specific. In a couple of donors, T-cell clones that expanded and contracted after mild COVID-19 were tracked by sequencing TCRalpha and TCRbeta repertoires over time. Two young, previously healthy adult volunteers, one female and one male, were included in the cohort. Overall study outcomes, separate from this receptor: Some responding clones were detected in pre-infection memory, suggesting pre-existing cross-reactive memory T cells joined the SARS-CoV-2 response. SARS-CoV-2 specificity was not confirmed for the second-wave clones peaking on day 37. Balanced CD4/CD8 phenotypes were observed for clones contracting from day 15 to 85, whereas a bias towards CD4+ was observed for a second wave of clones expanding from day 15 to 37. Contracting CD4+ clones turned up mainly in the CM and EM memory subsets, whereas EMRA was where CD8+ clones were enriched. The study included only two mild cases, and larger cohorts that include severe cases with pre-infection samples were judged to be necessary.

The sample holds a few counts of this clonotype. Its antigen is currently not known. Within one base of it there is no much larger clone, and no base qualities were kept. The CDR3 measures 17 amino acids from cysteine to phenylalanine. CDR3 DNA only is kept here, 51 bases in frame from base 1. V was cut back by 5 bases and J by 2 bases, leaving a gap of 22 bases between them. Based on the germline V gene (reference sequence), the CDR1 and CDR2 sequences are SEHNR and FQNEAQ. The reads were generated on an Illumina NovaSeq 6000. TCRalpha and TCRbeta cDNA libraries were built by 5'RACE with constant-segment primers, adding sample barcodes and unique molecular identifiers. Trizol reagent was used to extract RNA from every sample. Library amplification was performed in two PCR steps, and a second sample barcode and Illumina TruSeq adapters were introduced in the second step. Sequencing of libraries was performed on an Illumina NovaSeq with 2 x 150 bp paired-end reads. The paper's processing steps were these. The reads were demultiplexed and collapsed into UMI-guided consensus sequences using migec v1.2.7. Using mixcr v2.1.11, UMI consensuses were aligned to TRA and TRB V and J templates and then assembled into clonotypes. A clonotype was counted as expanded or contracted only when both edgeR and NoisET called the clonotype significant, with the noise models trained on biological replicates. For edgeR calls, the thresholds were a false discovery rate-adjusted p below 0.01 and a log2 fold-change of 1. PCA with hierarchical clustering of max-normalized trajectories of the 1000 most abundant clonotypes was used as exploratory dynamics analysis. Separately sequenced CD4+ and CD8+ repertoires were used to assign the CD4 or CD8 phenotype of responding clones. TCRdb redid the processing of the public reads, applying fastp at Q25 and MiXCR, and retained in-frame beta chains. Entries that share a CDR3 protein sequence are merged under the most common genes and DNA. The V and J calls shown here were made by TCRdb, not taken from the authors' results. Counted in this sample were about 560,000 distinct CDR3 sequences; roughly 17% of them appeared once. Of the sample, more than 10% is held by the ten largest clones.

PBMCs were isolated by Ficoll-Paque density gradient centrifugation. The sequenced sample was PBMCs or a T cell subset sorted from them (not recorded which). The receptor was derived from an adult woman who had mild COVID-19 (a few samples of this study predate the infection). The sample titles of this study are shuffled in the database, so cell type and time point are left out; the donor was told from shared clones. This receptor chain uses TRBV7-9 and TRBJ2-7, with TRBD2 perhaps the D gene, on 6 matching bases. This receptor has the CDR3 CASSKGGDRDGTYEQYF. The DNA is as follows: TGTGCCAGCAGCAAGGGAGGAGACCGGGACGGGACCTACGAGCAGTACTTC. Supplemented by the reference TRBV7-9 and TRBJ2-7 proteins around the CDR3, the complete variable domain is DTGVSQNPRHKITKRGQNVTFRCDPISEHNRLYWYRQTLGQGPEFLTYFQNEAQLEKSRLLSDRFSAERPKGSFSTLEIQRTEQGDSAMYLCASSKGGDRDGTYEQYFGPGTRLTVT.